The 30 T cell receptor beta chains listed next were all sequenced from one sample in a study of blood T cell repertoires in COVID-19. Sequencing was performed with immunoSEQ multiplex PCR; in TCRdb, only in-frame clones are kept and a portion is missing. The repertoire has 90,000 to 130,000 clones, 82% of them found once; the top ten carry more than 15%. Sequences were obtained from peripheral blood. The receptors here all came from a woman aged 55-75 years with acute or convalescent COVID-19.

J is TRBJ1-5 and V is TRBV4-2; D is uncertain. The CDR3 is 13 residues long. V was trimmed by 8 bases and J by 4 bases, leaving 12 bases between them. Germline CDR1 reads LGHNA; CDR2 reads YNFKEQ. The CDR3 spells CASFGVRNQPQHF. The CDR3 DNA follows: TGTGCCAGCTTCGGGGTGAGGAATCAGCCCCAGCATTTT.

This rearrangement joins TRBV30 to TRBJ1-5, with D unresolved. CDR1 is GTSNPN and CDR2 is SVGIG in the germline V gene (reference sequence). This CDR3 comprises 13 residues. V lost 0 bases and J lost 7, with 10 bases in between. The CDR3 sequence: CAWSVKSIQPQHF. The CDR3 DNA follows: TGTGCCTGGAGTGTGAAGAGTATACAGCCCCAGCATTTT.

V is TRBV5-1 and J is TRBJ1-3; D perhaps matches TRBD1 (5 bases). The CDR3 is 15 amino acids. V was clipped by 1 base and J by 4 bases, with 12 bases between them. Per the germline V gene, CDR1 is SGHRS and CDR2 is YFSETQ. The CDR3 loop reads CASSLNQGSGNTIYF. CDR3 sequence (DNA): TGCGCCAGCAGCTTGAATCAGGGATCCGGAAACACCATATATTTT.

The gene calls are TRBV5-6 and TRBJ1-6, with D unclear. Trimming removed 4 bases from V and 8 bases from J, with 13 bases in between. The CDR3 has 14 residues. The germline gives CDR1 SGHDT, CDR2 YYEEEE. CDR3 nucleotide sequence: TGTGCCAGCAGCCAGCCGGGGAGAGATTCACCCCTCCACTTT. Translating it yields CASSQPGRDSPLHF.

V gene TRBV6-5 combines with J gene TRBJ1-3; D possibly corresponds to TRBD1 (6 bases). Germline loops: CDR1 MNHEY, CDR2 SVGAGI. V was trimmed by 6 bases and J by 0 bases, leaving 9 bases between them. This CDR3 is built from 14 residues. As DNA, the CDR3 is TGTGCCAGCAGCGGACAGTTCTCTGGAAACACCATATATTTT. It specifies CASSGQFSGNTIYF.

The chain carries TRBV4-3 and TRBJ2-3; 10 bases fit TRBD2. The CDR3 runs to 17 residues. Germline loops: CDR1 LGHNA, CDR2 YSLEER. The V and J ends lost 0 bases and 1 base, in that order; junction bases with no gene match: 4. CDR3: CASSQDWLAGGTDTQYF. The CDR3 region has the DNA TGCGCCAGCAGCCAAGATTGGCTAGCGGGAGGCACAGATACGCAGTATTTT.

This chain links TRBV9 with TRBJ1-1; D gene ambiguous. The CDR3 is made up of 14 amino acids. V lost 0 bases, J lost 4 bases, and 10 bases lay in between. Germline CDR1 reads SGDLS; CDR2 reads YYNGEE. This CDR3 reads CASSVVEGGTEAFF. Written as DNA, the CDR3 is TGTGCCAGCAGCGTAGTGGAGGGTGGCACTGAAGCTTTCTTT.

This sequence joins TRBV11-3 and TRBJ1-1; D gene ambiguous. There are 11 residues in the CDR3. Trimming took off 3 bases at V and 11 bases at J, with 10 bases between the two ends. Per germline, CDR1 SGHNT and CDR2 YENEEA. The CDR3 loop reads CASSFGQAAFF. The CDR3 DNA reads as TGTGCCAGCAGCTTCGGTCAGGCGGCTTTCTTT.

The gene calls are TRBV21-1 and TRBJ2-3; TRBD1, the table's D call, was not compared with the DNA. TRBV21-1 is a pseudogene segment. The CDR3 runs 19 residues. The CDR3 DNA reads TGTGCCAGCCTACGGGGCAGGGGGGCGGCCCGAATTAGCACAGATACGCAGTATTTT. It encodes CASLRGRGAARISTDTQYF.

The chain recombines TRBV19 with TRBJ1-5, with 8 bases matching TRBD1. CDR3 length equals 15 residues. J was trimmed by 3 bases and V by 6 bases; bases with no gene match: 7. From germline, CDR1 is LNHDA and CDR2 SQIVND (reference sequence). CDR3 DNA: TGTGCCAGTAGGGCGGGGACAGGACCCAATCAGCCCCAGCATTTT. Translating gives CASRAGTGPNQPQHF.

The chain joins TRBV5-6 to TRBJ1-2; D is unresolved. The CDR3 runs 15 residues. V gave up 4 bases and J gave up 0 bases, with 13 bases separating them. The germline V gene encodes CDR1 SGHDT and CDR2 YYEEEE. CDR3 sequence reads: CASSQPGGPNYGYTF. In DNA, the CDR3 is TGTGCCAGCAGCCAGCCGGGAGGACCTAACTATGGCTACACCTTC.

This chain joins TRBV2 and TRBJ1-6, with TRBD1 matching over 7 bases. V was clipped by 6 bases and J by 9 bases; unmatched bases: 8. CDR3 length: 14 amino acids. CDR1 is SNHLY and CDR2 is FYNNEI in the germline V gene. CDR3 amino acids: CASRTTGRSSPLHF. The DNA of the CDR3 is TGTGCCAGCAGGACGACAGGGAGAAGTTCACCCCTCCACTTT.

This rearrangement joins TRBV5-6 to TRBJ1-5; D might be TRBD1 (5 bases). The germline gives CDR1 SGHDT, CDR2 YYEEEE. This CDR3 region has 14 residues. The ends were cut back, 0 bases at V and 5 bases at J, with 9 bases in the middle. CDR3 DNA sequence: TGTGCCAGCAGCTTGGCGGGGGGAGATCAGCCCCAGCATTTT. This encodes CASSLAGGDQPQHF.

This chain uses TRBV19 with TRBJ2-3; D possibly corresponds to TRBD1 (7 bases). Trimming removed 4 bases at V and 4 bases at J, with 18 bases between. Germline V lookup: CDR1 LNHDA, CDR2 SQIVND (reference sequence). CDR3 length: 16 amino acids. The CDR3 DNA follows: TGTGCCAGTAGTAGTCCAGGGGGGTACTTGGCAGATACGCAGTATTTT. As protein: CASSSPGGYLADTQYF.

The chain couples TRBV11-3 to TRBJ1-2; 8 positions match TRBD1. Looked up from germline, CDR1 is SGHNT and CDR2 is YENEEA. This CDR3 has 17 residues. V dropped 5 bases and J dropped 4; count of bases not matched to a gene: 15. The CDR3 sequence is CASSPHPRTGNTYGYTF. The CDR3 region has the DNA TGTGCCAGCAGCCCCCACCCCAGGACAGGGAACACCTATGGCTACACCTTC.

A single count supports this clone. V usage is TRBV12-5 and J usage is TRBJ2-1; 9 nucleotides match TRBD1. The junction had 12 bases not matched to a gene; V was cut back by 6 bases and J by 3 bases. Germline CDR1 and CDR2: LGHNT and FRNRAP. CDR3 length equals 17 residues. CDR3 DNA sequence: TGTGCTAGTGGCCCCGGGACAGGGAACGGAGTCTACAATGAGCAGTTCTTC. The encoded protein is CASGPGTGNGVYNEQFF.

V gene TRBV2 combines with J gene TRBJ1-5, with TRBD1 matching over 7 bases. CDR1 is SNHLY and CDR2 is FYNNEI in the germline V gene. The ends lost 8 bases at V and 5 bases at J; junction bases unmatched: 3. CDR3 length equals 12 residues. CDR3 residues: CASRDSDQPQHF. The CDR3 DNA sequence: TGTGCCAGCCGGGACAGTGATCAGCCCCAGCATTTT.

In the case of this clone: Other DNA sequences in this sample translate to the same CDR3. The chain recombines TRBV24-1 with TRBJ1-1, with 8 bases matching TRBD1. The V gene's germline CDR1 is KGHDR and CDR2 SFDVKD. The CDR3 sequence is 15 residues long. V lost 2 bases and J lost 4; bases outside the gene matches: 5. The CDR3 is CATSDSQGAGTEAFF. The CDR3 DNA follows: TGTGCCACCAGTGATTCCCAGGGGGCGGGCACTGAAGCTTTCTTT.

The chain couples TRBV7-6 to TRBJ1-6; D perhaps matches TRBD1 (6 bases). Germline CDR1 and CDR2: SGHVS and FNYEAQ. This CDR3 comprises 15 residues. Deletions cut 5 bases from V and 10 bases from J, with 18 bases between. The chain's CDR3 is CASSPDRYRGSPLHF. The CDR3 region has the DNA TGTGCCAGCAGCCCCGACAGGTACCGGGGATCACCCCTCCACTTT. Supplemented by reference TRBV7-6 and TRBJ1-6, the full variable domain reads GAGVSQSPRYKVTKRGQDVALRCDPISGHVSLYWYRQALGQGPEFLTYFNYEAQQDKSGLPNDRFSAERPEGSISTLTIQRTEQRDSAMYRCASSPDRYRGSPLHFGNGTRLTVT.

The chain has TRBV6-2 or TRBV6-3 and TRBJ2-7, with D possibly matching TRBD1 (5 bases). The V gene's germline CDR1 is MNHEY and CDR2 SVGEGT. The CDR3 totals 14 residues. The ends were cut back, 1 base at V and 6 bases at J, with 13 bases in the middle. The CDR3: CASSYFQGVGEQYF. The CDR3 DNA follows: TGTGCCAGCAGTTACTTCCAGGGTGTAGGCGAGCAGTACTTC.

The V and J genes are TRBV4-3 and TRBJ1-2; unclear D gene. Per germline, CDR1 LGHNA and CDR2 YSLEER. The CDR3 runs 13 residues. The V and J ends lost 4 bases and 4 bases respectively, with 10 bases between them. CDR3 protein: CASSLTDGYGYTF. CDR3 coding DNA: TGCGCCAGCAGCCTTACAGACGGCTATGGCTACACCTTC.

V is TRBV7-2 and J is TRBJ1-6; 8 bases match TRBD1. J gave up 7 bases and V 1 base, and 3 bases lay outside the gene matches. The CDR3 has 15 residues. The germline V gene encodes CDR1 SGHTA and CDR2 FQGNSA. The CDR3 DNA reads TGTGCCAGCAGCTTAGACAGGGGGGGGAATTCACCCCTCCACTTT. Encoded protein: CASSLDRGGNSPLHF.

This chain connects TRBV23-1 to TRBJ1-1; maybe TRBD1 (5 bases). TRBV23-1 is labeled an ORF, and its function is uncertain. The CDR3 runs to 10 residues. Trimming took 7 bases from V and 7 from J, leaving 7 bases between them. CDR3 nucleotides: TGCGCCAGCATGGGGGGTGAAGCTTTCTTT. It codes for CASMGGEAFF.

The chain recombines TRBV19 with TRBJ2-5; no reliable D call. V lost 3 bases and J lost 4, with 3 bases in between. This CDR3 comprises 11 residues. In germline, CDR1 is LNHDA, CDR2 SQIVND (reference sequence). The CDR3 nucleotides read TGTGCCAGTAGTATTCGAGAGACCCAGTACTTC. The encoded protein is CASSIRETQYF.

The CDR3 region has the DNA TGTGCCACCAAGGGGTGGACCACTGAAGCTTTCTTT. This codes for CATKGWTTEAFF. J is TRBJ1-1 and V is TRBV6-5; tentative D call: TRBD1 (5 bases). Per the germline V gene, CDR1 is MNHEY and CDR2 is SVGAGI. The CDR3 is 12 amino acids. V dropped 10 bases and J dropped 4 bases, with 13 bases sitting between them.

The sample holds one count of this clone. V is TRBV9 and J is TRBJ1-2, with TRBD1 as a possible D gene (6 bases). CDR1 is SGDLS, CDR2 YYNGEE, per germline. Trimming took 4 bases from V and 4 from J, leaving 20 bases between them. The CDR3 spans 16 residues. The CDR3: CASSLSVGIQGYGYTF. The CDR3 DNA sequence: TGTGCCAGCAGCCTAAGCGTGGGGATACAGGGCTATGGCTACACCTTC.

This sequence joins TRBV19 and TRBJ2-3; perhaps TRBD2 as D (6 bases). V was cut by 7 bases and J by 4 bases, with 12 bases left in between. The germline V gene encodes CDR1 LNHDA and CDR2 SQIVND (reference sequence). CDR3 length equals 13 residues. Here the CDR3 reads CASNLGGADTQYF. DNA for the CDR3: TGTGCCAGTAATTTGGGCGGGGCAGATACGCAGTATTTT. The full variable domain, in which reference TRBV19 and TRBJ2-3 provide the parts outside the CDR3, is DGGITQSPKYLFRKEGQNVTLSCEQNLNHDAMYWYRQDPGQGLRLIYYSQIVNDFQKGDIAEGYSVSREKKESFPLTVTSAQKNPTAFYLCASNLGGADTQYFGPGTRLTVL.

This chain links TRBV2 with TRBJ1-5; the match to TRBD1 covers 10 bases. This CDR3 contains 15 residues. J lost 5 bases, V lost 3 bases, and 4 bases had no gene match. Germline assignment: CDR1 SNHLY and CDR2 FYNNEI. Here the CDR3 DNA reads TGTGCCAGCAGTGATTGGGACAGGGGCGATCAGCCCCAGCATTTT. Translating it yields CASSDWDRGDQPQHF.

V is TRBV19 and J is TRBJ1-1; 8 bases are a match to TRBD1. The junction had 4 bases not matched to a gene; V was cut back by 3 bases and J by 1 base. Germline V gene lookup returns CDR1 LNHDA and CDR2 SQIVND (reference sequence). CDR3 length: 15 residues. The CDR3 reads CASSMLGQGNTEAFF. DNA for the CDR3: TGTGCCAGTAGTATGTTAGGACAGGGGAACACTGAAGCTTTCTTT.

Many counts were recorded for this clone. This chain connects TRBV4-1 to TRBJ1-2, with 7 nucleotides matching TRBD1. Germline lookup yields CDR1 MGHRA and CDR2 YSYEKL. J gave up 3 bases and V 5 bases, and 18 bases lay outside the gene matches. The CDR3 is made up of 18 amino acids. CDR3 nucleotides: TGCGCCAGCAGCGTAATAATCCCACGACAGGGTGAGGACTATGGCTACACCTTC. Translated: CASSVIIPRQGEDYGYTF.